The subject of this entry is one TCR beta chain. Its antigen is currently unknown. These data originate in a study of T cell responses to AZD1222 COVID-19 vaccine. Profiled with immunoSEQ multiplex PCR; TCRdb holds only in-frame clones, not every one. The sample includes around 140,000 clones, roughly 93% of them seen just once. Overall study results and limits: Baseline serology detected seropositivity in only six or seven AZD1222 recipients.

Germline V gene data show CDR1 as MDHEN and CDR2 as SYDVKM. The CDR3 has 12 residues. V gave up 10 bases and J gave up 1 base, with 10 bases separating them. The sample here was peripheral blood, taken on day 0 of AZD1222 vaccination. This chain joins TRBV28 and TRBJ1-1, with D unresolved. The TCR comes from an adult in good health. The CDR3 loop is CATLLQNTEAFF. CDR3 nucleotide sequence: TGTGCCACACTGCTACAGAACACTGAAGCTTTCTTT.